The 18 T cell receptor beta chains listed next were all sequenced from one sample in a study of T cell repertoires in cytomegalovirus infection. A single record per CDR3 protein comes from TCRdb applying MiXCR to the reads. This sample has approximately 500,000 distinct CDR3 sequences; more than 15% occur once, and the top ten carry 20% to 30%. Sequencing used CD8+ T cells from PBMCs. The receptors were sampled from a human donor in good health (CMV status not recorded). Some clones in this sample may be carry-over from other donors' samples.

V gene TRBV11-2 combines with J gene TRBJ1-1, with TRBD1 matching 9 bases. The germline V gene encodes CDR1 SGHAT and CDR2 FQNNGV. V lost 4 bases and J lost 7; bases outside the gene matches: 10. The CDR3 runs 15 residues. As DNA, the CDR3 is TGTGCCAGCAGCTCTTGGCGGGGACAGGGTATTGAAGCTTTCTTT. It translates to CASSSWRGQGIEAFF.

The rearrangement joins TRBV7-9 to TRBJ1-1; tentatively, D is TRBD1 (5 bases). This CDR3 comprises 15 residues. Germline V gene data show CDR1 as SEHNR and CDR2 as FQNEAQ (reference sequence). The V and J ends lost 1 base and 4 bases respectively, with 13 bases between them. Written as DNA, the CDR3 is TGTGCCAGCAGCTTAGAGAGTTGGACACGCACTGAAGCTTTCTTT. Encoded protein: CASSLESWTRTEAFF.

This clonotype showed up many times. The rearrangement uses TRBV7-8 and TRBJ2-1; 12 nucleotides match TRBD2. Germline CDR1 and CDR2: SGHVS and FQNEAQ. V trimming: 6 bases; J trimming: 9 bases; junction bases outside the gene matches: 6. The CDR3 length is 14 residues. CDR3 sequence (DNA): TGTGCCAGCAGACTAGCGGGAGGCGGCGGTGAGCAGTTCTTC. Translated, it gives CASRLAGGGGEQFF.

This clonotype appeared a few times. The rearrangement uses TRBV27 and TRBJ2-7; D ambiguous. The ends were cut back, 3 bases at V and 2 bases at J, with 14 bases in the middle. Germline V lookup: CDR1 MNHEY, CDR2 SMNVEV (reference sequence). The CDR3 runs 15 residues. CDR3 sequence reads: CASSFTAGVAYEQYF. The CDR3 bases are TGTGCCAGCAGTTTTACGGCAGGAGTTGCCTACGAGCAGTACTTC.

This clonotype occurred many times. The J gene is TRBJ1-1, the V gene TRBV6-5; no firm D call. The V and J ends lost 6 bases and 1 base respectively, with 15 bases between them. The V gene's germline CDR1 is MNHEY and CDR2 SVGAGI. The CDR3 is 15 amino acids. This CDR3 is CASRPKRQWNTEAFF. In nucleotides, the CDR3 is TGTGCCAGCAGGCCTAAGAGGCAGTGGAACACTGAAGCTTTCTTT.

This clonotype showed up just a few times. The chain links TRBV2 to TRBJ1-3, with 7 nucleotides matching TRBD1. The CDR3 covers 15 residues. With 0 bases clipped from V and 2 bases from J, the junction kept 1 base outside the gene matches. Germline CDR1 SNHLY, CDR2 FYNNEI. CDR3 bases: TGTGCCAGCAGTGAAGCCCAGGGGGCTGGAAACACCATATATTTT. It is translated as CASSEAQGAGNTIYF.

V and J are TRBV12-3 or TRBV12-4 and TRBJ1-1; D is unclear. CDR3 size: 12 residues. V was shortened by 2 bases and J by 7 bases, with 8 bases between the two germline ends. This CDR3 is CASSLTGIEAFF. CDR3 in DNA: TGTGCCAGCAGTTTAACGGGGATTGAAGCTTTCTTT.

This clonotype occurred a few times. The gene calls are TRBV5-5 and TRBJ2-1; 8 nucleotides align to TRBD2. Germline V lookup: CDR1 SGHKS, CDR2 YYEKEE (reference sequence). With 4 bases clipped from V and 0 bases from J, the junction kept 9 bases outside the gene matches. This CDR3 comprises 17 residues. CDR3 coding DNA: TGTGCCAGCAGCGGGCTATTAGCGGGGAGCTCCTACAATGAGCAGTTCTTC. Encoded protein: CASSGLLAGSSYNEQFF.

The J gene is TRBJ2-3, the V gene TRBV7-2; D is possibly TRBD2 (6 bases). Germline V gene lookup returns CDR1 SGHTA and CDR2 FQGNSA. This CDR3 is 16 amino acids long. Trimming shortened V by 3 bases and J by 2 bases, and 15 bases separated the two germline ends. CDR3: CASSLNSGWPTDTQYF. As DNA, the CDR3 is TGTGCCAGCAGCTTGAATAGCGGTTGGCCCACAGATACGCAGTATTTT. Using reference TRBV7-2 and TRBJ2-3 for the parts outside the CDR3, the full variable domain is GAGVSQSPSNKVTEKGKDVELRCDPISGHTALYWYRQSLGQGLEFLIYFQGNSAPDKSGLPSDRFSAERTGGSVSTLTIQRTQQEDSAVYLCASSLNSGWPTDTQYFGPGTRLTVL.

This chain connects TRBV7-4 to TRBJ2-5; D remains unclear. CDR1 and CDR2 (germline): SGHVT, SQSDAQ. V was shortened by 0 bases and J by 5 bases, with 10 bases between the two germline ends. The CDR3 runs to 14 residues. The CDR3 reads CASSLASIRETQYF. Here the CDR3 DNA reads TGTGCCAGCAGCTTAGCGTCTATAAGGGAGACCCAGTACTTC.

The rearrangement joins TRBV6-4 to TRBJ2-1, with 10 bases fitting TRBD2. V dropped 2 bases and J dropped 8; count of bases not matched to a gene: 6. From germline, CDR1 is MRHNA and CDR2 SNTAGT. The CDR3 spans 15 residues. CDR3 bases: TGTGCCAGCAGTGACCGGACTAGCGGCACTGATGAGCAGTTCTTC. Protein sequence: CASSDRTSGTDEQFF.

This clonotype was observed many times. The J gene is TRBJ2-1, the V gene TRBV10-3, with TRBD1 identical over 7 bases. The CDR3 covers 13 residues. The V gene's germline CDR1 is ENHRY and CDR2 SYGVKD. The V segment lost 11 bases and the J segment 7 bases; nucleotides outside the gene matches: 11. CDR3 sequence: CASEGRGLNEQFF. Written as DNA, the CDR3 is TGTGCCTCAGAGGGCAGGGGGTTGAATGAGCAGTTCTTC.

This clonotype was detected ten times or more. The CDR3, as DNA: TGTGCCAGCAGCTACCCCGAGACAGGTGTAGAGCAGTTCTTC. This translates into CASSYPETGVEQFF. The V gene is TRBV7-9, the J gene TRBJ2-1; possible D gene TRBD1, 6 bases. V lost 4 bases and J lost 10, with 17 bases in between. The CDR3 has 14 residues. Germline V CDR1 and CDR2: SEHNR, FQNEAQ (reference sequence).

The genes are TRBV24-1 and TRBJ2-2; D gene uncertain. Germline V gene sequence: CDR1 KGHDR, CDR2 SFDVKD. CDR3 length: 13 residues. V was clipped by 4 bases and J by 4 bases, with 6 bases between them. The CDR3, as DNA: TGTGCCACCAGTGAGCAGTCCACCGGGGAGCTGTTTTTT. Translated, it gives CATSEQSTGELFF.

The chain recombines TRBV27 with TRBJ2-3; no clear D gene. Germline V lookup: CDR1 MNHEY, CDR2 SMNVEV (reference sequence). Trimming pared 5 bases from V and 6 bases from J, leaving 15 bases between. This CDR3 is 14 amino acids long. The CDR3: CASSPITGPDTQYF. CDR3 DNA sequence: TGTGCCAGCAGTCCCATTACCGGGCCGGATACGCAGTATTTT.

The genes are TRBV6-5 and TRBJ1-2; D is possibly TRBD1 (6 bases). CDR1 and CDR2 (germline): MNHEY, SVGAGI. The germline V and J ends were trimmed by 8 bases and 8 bases, with 18 bases remaining between them. This CDR3 is built from 13 residues. The CDR3 DNA is TGTGCCAGCGGATTGGGGGGCACAGTGGGCTACACCTTC. Translated, it gives CASGLGGTVGYTF.

The chain links TRBV3-1 to TRBJ1-5; the D is unclear. The CDR3 runs 15 residues. With 0 bases removed from V and 6 bases from J, the gap between germline ends came to 12 bases. Germline-derived CDR1 and CDR2 are LGHDT and YNNKEL (reference sequence). For the CDR3, the DNA is TGTGCCAGCAGCCAAGACAAGGGCCTGGGTCAGCCCCAGCATTTT. It codes for CASSQDKGLGQPQHF.

The CDR3 here is CATSRAGRVEETQYF. CDR3 in DNA: TGTGCCACCAGCAGAGCGGGCAGGGTAGAAGAGACCCAGTACTTC. The chain is built from TRBV15 and TRBJ2-5; D may be TRBD1 (5 bases). Trimming pared 1 base from V and 3 bases from J, leaving 12 bases between. The CDR3 is 15 amino acids. Germline V CDR1 and CDR2: LNHNV, YYDKDF (reference sequence).